Each of the 30 T cell receptor beta chains below was sequenced from the same sample in a study of blood T cell repertoires in COVID-19. Sequenced by immunoSEQ multiplex PCR; TCRdb stores in-frame clones only, minus some. This sample has approximately 250,000 clones, with roughly 85% found just once. Sequenced sample: peripheral blood. The receptors come from a man between 45 and 60 years old with COVID-19, enrolled during active disease.

In its sample, this clone was seen a few times. J is TRBJ1-2 and V is TRBV7-9, with 7 bases identical to TRBD1. Germline values: CDR1 SEHNR, CDR2 FQNEAQ (reference sequence). The CDR3 is 15 amino acids. V lost 0 bases to trimming and J lost 5 bases; unmatched junction nucleotides: 6. The CDR3 DNA is TGTGCCAGCAGCTTAGCGGGACAGTTTGAATATGGCTACACCTTC. Translation: CASSLAGQFEYGYTF. The full variable domain, completed using reference TRBV7-9 and TRBJ1-2, is DTGVSQNPRHKITKRGQNVTFRCDPISEHNRLYWYRQTLGQGPEFLTYFQNEAQLEKSRLLSDRFSAERPKGSFSTLEIQRTEQGDSAMYLCASSLAGQFEYGYTFGSGTRLTVV.

V gene TRBV4-1 combines with J gene TRBJ1-5; no definite D call. Trimming stripped 0 bases from V and 0 bases from J, with 9 bases between. The CDR3 spans 16 residues. Germline-derived CDR1 and CDR2 are MGHRA and YSYEKL. The CDR3 loop is CASSQDRGISNQPQHF. Here the CDR3 DNA reads TGCGCCAGCAGCCAAGATCGAGGCATTAGCAATCAGCCCCAGCATTTT.

The rearrangement joins TRBV5-1 to TRBJ1-2; no clear D. The CDR3 is 15 residues long. Germline V gives CDR1 SGHRS, CDR2 YFSETQ. Trimming shortened V by 4 bases and J by 0 bases, and 13 bases separated the two germline ends. The CDR3 protein is CASSQTPPANYGYTF. In DNA form, the CDR3 reads TGCGCCAGCAGCCAGACACCGCCAGCTAACTATGGCTACACCTTC.

J is TRBJ1-5 and V is TRBV19, with 11 bases identical to TRBD1. Germline V CDR1 and CDR2: LNHDA, SQIVND (reference sequence). The CDR3 has 17 residues. Trimming cost V 6 bases and J 0 bases; bases outside gene matches: 7. CDR3 in DNA: TGTGCCAGTAGCGGACAGGGGGCCCTGTATAGCAATCAGCCCCAGCATTTT. Protein sequence: CASSGQGALYSNQPQHF.

The V and J genes are TRBV5-1 and TRBJ2-4, with D possibly matching TRBD2 (5 bases). Trimming shortened V by 7 bases and J by 2 bases, and 22 bases separated the two germline ends. Germline V gives CDR1 SGHRS, CDR2 YFSETQ. This CDR3 has 17 residues. DNA of the CDR3: TGCGCCAGCGGTCCCGGACCGAGGGTTGGGCCCAAAAACATTCAGTACTTC. Amino acids: CASGPGPRVGPKNIQYF. The complete variable domain, with remaining parts taken from reference TRBV5-1 and TRBJ2-4, reads KAGVTQTPRYLIKTRGQQVTLSCSPISGHRSVSWYQQTPGQGLQFLFEYFSETQRNKGNFPGRFSGRQFSNSRSEMNVSTLELGDSALYLCASGPGPRVGPKNIQYFGAGTRLSVL.

The chain combines TRBV14 with TRBJ1-2; D possibly corresponds to TRBD1 (5 bases). The CDR3 contains 12 residues. The ends were cut back, 3 bases at V and 6 bases at J, with 8 bases in the middle. Germline values: CDR1 SGHDN, CDR2 FVKESK. The CDR3 DNA follows: TGTGCCAGCAGCCAGTCAGGGAATGGCTACACCTTC. As protein: CASSQSGNGYTF.

The genes are TRBV9 and TRBJ1-4, with a tentative D call TRBD1 (6 bases). Germline V gene lookup returns CDR1 SGDLS and CDR2 YYNGEE. This CDR3 has 14 residues. Trimming cost V 6 bases and J 4 bases, with 13 bases left between them. The CDR3 spells CASTRGLGNEKLFF. The CDR3 DNA follows: TGTGCCAGCACCAGGGGTTTGGGTAATGAAAAACTGTTTTTT. Using reference TRBV9 and TRBJ1-4 for the parts outside the CDR3, the full variable domain is DSGVTQTPKHLITATGQRVTLRCSPRSGDLSVYWYQQSLDQGLQFLIQYYNGEERAKGNILERFSAQQFPDLHSELNLSSLELGDSALYFCASTRGLGNEKLFFGSGTQLSVL.

The rearrangement links TRBV6-5 to TRBJ1-2; 9 nucleotides align to TRBD1. The CDR3 loop spans 14 amino acids. CDR1 and CDR2 (germline): MNHEY, SVGAGI. Trimming at V came to 7 bases and at J to 4 bases, leaving 7 bases not matched to a gene. CDR3 nucleotide sequence: TGTGCCAGCAATCGGCAGGGACAGGGCTATGGCTACACCTTC. Its translation is CASNRQGQGYGYTF.

V and J are TRBV4-1 and TRBJ1-5, with 8 bases lining up with TRBD1. There are 15 residues in the CDR3. From germline, CDR1 is MGHRA and CDR2 YSYEKL. J was trimmed by 6 bases and V by 2 bases; bases with no gene match: 6. In nucleotides, the CDR3 is TGCGCCAGCAGCCAACCGGGACAGGTTATTCAGCCCCAGCATTTT. Encoded protein: CASSQPGQVIQPQHF.

This sequence joins TRBV3-1 (or the pseudogene TRBV3-2) and TRBJ1-2; D may be TRBD1 (5 bases). Looked up from germline, CDR1 is LGHDT and CDR2 is YNNKEL (reference sequence). The V end lost 0 bases, the J end lost 3 bases, and 14 bases lay between the germline ends. The CDR3 loop spans 16 amino acids. The CDR3 DNA reads as TGTGCCAGCAGCCAAGAGGCTACGGGGACTGACTATGGCTACACCTTC. Protein: CASSQEATGTDYGYTF.

This CDR3 reads CASSPSRGKGSDTQYF. The CDR3 DNA reads TGTGCCAGCAGCCCTTCGAGAGGGAAAGGTTCAGATACGCAGTATTTT. This chain connects TRBV7-2 to TRBJ2-3; a weak D match, TRBD2 (5 bases). CDR1 is SGHTA and CDR2 is FQGNSA in the germline V gene. V dropped 5 bases and J dropped 4 bases, with 19 bases sitting between them. The CDR3 is 16 residues long.

The V gene is TRBV12-1, the J gene TRBJ1-5; no DNA check was done on the table's D call, TRBD1. TRBV12-1 is assigned pseudogene status. This CDR3 has 20 residues. CDR3 sequence (DNA): TGTGCCAGCAGCTTTGGTAAACCGCCAGGGGGCGTTCTGAGCAATCAGCCCCAGCATTTT. Protein: CASSFGKPPGGVLSNQPQHF.

The gene calls are TRBV28 and TRBJ2-5, with D perhaps TRBD2 (5 bases). Between the trimmed V and J ends, which lost 1 base and 1 base, there was a span of 13 bases. CDR3 length: 16 amino acids. Germline-derived CDR1 and CDR2 are MDHEN and SYDVKM. CDR3 nucleotides: TGTGCCAGCAGTTTATCCTTTGTGGGAGTCCAAGAGACCCAGTACTTC. Protein sequence: CASSLSFVGVQETQYF.

The rearrangement joins TRBV7-9 to TRBJ2-5, with 8 bases identical to TRBD2. This CDR3 spans 15 amino acids. V was clipped by 5 bases and J by 5 bases; unmatched bases: 10. Germline loops: CDR1 SEHNR, CDR2 FQNEAQ (reference sequence). The chain's CDR3 is CASSGLAGGRETQYF. CDR3 nucleotide sequence: TGTGCCAGCAGCGGACTGGCGGGGGGCCGGGAGACCCAGTACTTC.

V gene TRBV29-1 combines with J gene TRBJ1-2; D is unresolved. The germline V gene has CDR1 SQVTM and CDR2 ANQGSEA. The CDR3 extends over 10 amino acids. The V end lost 3 bases, the J end lost 7 bases, and 6 bases lay between the germline ends. CDR3 sequence: CSVESGGYTF. As DNA, the CDR3 is TGCAGCGTTGAGAGCGGTGGCTACACCTTC.

This sequence joins TRBV7-2 and TRBJ2-7, with 8 bases matching TRBD1. V shed 3 bases and J 3 bases; nucleotides not matched to a gene: 7. From germline, CDR1 is SGHTA and CDR2 FQGNSA. This CDR3 is 15 amino acids long. The CDR3 region has the DNA TGTGCCAGCAGCTTTTTTGGACAGGGCAACTACGAGCAGTACTTC. Translating gives CASSFFGQGNYEQYF.

The chain is built from TRBV7-2 and TRBJ1-2, with D perhaps matching TRBD1 (5 bases). Per germline, CDR1 SGHTA and CDR2 FQGNSA. This CDR3 has 14 residues. V lost 5 bases to trimming and J lost 7 bases, with 17 bases between them. The CDR3, as DNA: TGTGCCAGCAGCGCCGAGTCGGGGGTAGGTGGCTACACCTTC. It encodes CASSAESGVGGYTF.

J is TRBJ2-6 and V is TRBV7-2, with D maybe TRBD2 (6 bases). V lost 1 base, J lost 12 bases, and 19 bases lay in between. CDR3 length: 16 amino acids. The germline gives CDR1 SGHTA, CDR2 FQGNSA. Here the CDR3 DNA reads TGTGCCAGCAGCTTAGAGCCCAGTACACTAGCCGCCGTCCTGACTTTC. It encodes CASSLEPSTLAAVLTF.

A single count supports this clone. This chain joins TRBV9 and TRBJ2-3; 10 bases line up with TRBD2. V was pared by 0 bases and J by 0 bases, with 10 bases of the junction left unmatched. Germline CDR1 and CDR2: SGDLS and YYNGEE. This CDR3 spans 19 amino acids. This CDR3 is CASSVGGDSGGPSTDTQYF. The CDR3 coding sequence is TGTGCCAGCAGCGTAGGAGGTGATAGCGGGGGGCCAAGCACAGATACGCAGTATTTT.

The chain couples TRBV7-9 to TRBJ2-3; no firm D call. The CDR3 is 12 residues long. V lost 3 bases and J 6 bases, leaving 7 bases between the germline ends. Looked up from germline, CDR1 is SEHNR and CDR2 is FQNEAQ (reference sequence). This CDR3 reads CASSFIEDTQYF. CDR3 nucleotide sequence: TGTGCCAGCAGCTTTATTGAGGATACGCAGTATTTT.

The chain links TRBV7-2 to TRBJ1-6, with a tentative D call TRBD1 (5 bases). The germline gives CDR1 SGHTA, CDR2 FQGNSA. Trimming took off 1 base at V and 8 bases at J, with 21 bases between the two ends. The length of the CDR3 is 18 residues. The CDR3 DNA reads as TGTGCCAGCAGCTTAGATTGGGCTGAAAACGTGGGGCATTCACCCCTCCACTTT. Its protein product is CASSLDWAENVGHSPLHF.

The rearrangement links TRBV2 to TRBJ2-1; D is unclear. CDR1 and CDR2 (germline): SNHLY, FYNNEI. The length of the CDR3 is 12 residues. The V gene lost 6 bases and the J gene lost 4 bases, with 7 bases spanning the gap. The CDR3 protein is CASRDKYNEQFF. In DNA form, the CDR3 reads TGTGCCAGCAGAGACAAGTACAATGAGCAGTTCTTC.

The V call is TRBV6-1, the J call TRBJ2-3; D might be TRBD2 (7 bases). The CDR3 has 16 amino acids. The V end was cut by 2 bases, the J end by 2 bases, with 14 bases between. The germline CDR1 and CDR2 sequences are MNHNS and SASEGT. The DNA of the CDR3 is TGTGCCAGCAGTGAAATGTTGGCGGGGGCCACAGATACGCAGTATTTT. As protein: CASSEMLAGATDTQYF.

The V call is TRBV4-1, the J call TRBJ1-2; D call uncertain. The CDR3 is 13 amino acids. V was clipped by 4 bases and J by 0 bases, with 6 bases between them. Germline CDR1 MGHRA, CDR2 YSYEKL. The CDR3 bases are TGCGCCAGCAGCCTAACAGCTAACTATGGCTACACCTTC. It translates to CASSLTANYGYTF.

This chain uses TRBV14 with TRBJ1-4; the match to TRBD1 covers 8 bases. V trimming: 6 bases; J trimming: 4 bases; junction bases outside the gene matches: 7. Germline CDR1 reads SGHDN; CDR2 reads FVKESK. The CDR3 is 15 residues long. DNA of the CDR3: TGTGCCAGCAGTTCATGGACAGGGAGTAATGAAAAACTGTTTTTT. Translated, it gives CASSSWTGSNEKLFF.

The chain is built from TRBV6-5 and TRBJ1-4, with D possibly matching TRBD1 (6 bases). CDR1 and CDR2 (germline): MNHEY, SVGAGI. The CDR3 has 14 amino acids. V lost 6 bases and J 6 bases, leaving 14 bases between the germline ends. The CDR3 DNA is TGTGCCAGCAGGAAACAGGGTGGTTATGAAAAACTGTTTTTT. Amino acids: CASRKQGGYEKLFF.

CDR3 sequence (DNA): TGTGCCACCAGTGATTTGCAAACGAACACCGGGGAGCTGTTTTTT. Translation: CATSDLQTNTGELFF. The genes are TRBV24-1 and TRBJ2-2; D not resolved. Germline V gene lookup returns CDR1 KGHDR and CDR2 SFDVKD. Trimming took 0 bases from V and 0 from J, leaving 4 bases between them. This CDR3 has 15 amino acids.

The chain joins TRBV2 to TRBJ2-5, with TRBD1 identical over 9 bases. After removal of 6 bases from V and 3 bases from J, the junction contained 11 bases not matched to a gene. The CDR3 is 16 amino acids. Germline CDR1 reads SNHLY; CDR2 reads FYNNEI. CDR3 bases: TGTGCCAGCAGGGACTGGACAGGGGATGGAGAAGAGACCCAGTACTTC. Encoded protein: CASRDWTGDGEETQYF.

The rearrangement joins TRBV5-1 to TRBJ1-2; D is perhaps TRBD1 (6 bases). The CDR3 loop spans 15 amino acids. Trimming took 2 bases from V and 1 from J, leaving 12 bases between them. Germline V lookup: CDR1 SGHRS, CDR2 YFSETQ. The CDR3 reads CASSLSDSVNYGYTF. The CDR3 coding sequence is TGCGCCAGCAGCTTATCGGACAGCGTTAACTATGGCTACACCTTC.

In the case of this clone: Relative to the germline gene, one junction end is altered; a read error may explain this. This chain's CDR3 is CASSHGGVPSF. The CDR3 bases are TGTGCCAGCAGCCACGGCGGAGTCCCTTCCTTC. The chain has TRBV7-9 and TRBJ1-2; D remains unclear. The length of the CDR3 is 11 residues. Per germline, CDR1 SEHNR and CDR2 FQNEAQ (reference sequence).